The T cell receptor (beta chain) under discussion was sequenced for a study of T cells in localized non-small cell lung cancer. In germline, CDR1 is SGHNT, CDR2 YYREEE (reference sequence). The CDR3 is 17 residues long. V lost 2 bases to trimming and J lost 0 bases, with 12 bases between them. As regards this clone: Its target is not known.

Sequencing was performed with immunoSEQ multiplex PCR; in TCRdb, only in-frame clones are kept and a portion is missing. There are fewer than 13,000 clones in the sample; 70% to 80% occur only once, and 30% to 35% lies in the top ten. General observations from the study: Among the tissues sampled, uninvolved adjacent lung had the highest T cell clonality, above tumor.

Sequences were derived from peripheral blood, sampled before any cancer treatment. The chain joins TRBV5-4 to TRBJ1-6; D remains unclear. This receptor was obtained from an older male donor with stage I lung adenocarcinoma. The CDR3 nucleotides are TGTGCCAGCAGCTTTTCATCGGGGAGCTCCTATAATTCACCCCTCCACTTT. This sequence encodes CASSFSSGSSYNSPLHF.